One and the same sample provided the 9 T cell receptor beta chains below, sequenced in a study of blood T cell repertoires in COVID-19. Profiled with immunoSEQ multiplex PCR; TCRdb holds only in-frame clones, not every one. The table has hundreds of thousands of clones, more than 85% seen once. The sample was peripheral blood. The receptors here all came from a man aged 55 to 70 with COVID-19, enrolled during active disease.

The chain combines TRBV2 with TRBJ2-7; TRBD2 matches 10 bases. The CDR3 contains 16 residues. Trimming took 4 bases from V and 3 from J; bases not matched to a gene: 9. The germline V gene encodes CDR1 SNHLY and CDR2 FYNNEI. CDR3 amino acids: CASSVKAGGPGYEQYF. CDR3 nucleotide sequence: TGTGCCAGCAGTGTTAAAGCGGGGGGGCCTGGCTACGAGCAGTACTTC.

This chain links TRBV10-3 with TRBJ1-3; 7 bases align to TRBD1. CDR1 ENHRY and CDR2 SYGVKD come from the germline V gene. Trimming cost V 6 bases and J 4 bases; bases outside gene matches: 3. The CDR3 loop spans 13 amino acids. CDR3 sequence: CAISSGQGNTIYF. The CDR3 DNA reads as TGTGCCATCAGCTCGGGACAGGGAAACACCATATATTTT.

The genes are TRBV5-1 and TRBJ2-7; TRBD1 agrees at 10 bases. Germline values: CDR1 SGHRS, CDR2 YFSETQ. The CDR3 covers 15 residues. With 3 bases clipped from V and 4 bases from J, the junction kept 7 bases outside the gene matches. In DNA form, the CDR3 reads TGCGCCAGCAGCTCCCAACCGGGACAGGGGTACGAGCAGTACTTC. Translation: CASSSQPGQGYEQYF. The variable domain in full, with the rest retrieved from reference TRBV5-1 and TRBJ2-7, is KAGVTQTPRYLIKTRGQQVTLSCSPISGHRSVSWYQQTPGQGLQFLFEYFSETQRNKGNFPGRFSGRQFSNSRSEMNVSTLELGDSALYLCASSSQPGQGYEQYFGPGTRLTVT.

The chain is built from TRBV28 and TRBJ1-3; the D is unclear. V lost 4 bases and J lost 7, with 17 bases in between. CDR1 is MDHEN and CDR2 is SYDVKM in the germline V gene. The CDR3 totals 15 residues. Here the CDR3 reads CASSSMGGHRNTIYF. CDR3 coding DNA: TGTGCCAGCAGTTCCATGGGAGGCCATCGCAACACCATATATTTT.

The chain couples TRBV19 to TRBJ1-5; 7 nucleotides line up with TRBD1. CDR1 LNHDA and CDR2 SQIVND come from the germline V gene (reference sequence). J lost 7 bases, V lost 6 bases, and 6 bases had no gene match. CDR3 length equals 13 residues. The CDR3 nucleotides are TGTGCCAGTAGCAATGACAGGGTCCAGCCCCAGCATTTT. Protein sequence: CASSNDRVQPQHF.

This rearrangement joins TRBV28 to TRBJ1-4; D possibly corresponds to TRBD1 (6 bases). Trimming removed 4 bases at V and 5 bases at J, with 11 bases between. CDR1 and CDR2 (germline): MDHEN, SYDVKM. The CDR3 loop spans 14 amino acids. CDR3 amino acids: CASSYQGKNEKLFF. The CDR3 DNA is TGTGCCAGCAGTTACCAGGGGAAAAATGAAAAACTGTTTTTT.

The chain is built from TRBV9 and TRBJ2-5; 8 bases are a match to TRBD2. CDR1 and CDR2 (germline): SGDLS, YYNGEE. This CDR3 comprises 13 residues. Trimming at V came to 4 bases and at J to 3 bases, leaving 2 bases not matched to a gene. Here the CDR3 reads CASSLSGEETQYF. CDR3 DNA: TGTGCCAGCAGCCTTAGCGGGGAAGAGACCCAGTACTTC.

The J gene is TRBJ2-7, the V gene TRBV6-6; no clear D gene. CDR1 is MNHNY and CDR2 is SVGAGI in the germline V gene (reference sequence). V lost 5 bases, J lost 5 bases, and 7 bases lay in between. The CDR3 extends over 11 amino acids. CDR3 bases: TGTGCCAGCAGTCCAAGAGACGAGCAGTACTTC. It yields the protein CASSPRDEQYF.

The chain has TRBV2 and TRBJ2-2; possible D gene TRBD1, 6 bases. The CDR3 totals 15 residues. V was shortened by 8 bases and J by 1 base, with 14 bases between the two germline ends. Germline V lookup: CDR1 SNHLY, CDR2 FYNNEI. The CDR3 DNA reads TGTGCCAGCGGGCTGGTAGGGGGGAACACCGGGGAGCTGTTTTTT. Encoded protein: CASGLVGGNTGELFF.